This T cell receptor beta chain was documented in a study of regulatory T cells in long-lasting Graves disease. General observations from the study: Among persistent patients, a larger number of public clonotypes were shared (roughly 2,900) than among newly diagnosed patients (966).

The table lists this clonotype with many counts. What it binds is unknown. Time point specified: persistent/refractory GD, antithyroid drugs over 5 years with positive TRAb. TCR sequences were obtained from RNA taken from PBMCs. TCR beta libraries were built with iRepertoire HTBI primers and Arm-PCR of CDR3 regions. TCRdb processed the multiplex PCR reads anew with MiXCR; each CDR3 protein has one entry. The table lists approximately 400,000 distinct CDR3 sequences, around 22% of them singletons. The sequencing used peripheral blood mononuclear cells (PBMCs), collected when the disease was refractory, from a patient treated with antithyroid drugs. The sequence was obtained from a female donor with Graves disease.

CDR3 coding DNA: TGTGCCACCAGCAGGGTCCTGGCTAACACTGAAGCTTTCTTT. The encoded protein is CATSRVLANTEAFF. This chain uses TRBV15 with TRBJ1-1; the D is unclear. Trimming removed 3 bases at V and 2 bases at J, with 10 bases between. Germline CDR1 and CDR2: LNHNV and YYDKDF (reference sequence). This CDR3 comprises 14 residues.